This T cell receptor (beta chain) was sequenced for a study of blood T cell repertoires in COVID-19. In the authors' methods: Reference gene primers were amplified, and this amplification served to estimate nucleated cell counts. Using immunoSEQ multiplex PCR, the repertoire was profiled, and TCRdb retains in-frame clones only, with some absent. V and J calls plus clone size are reproduced from that table; the DNA served to infer D and trimming. The table shows approximately 120,000 clones, with roughly 85% occurring only once. The V and J ends lost 6 bases and 5 bases, in that order; junction bases with no gene match: 1. Germline V lookup: CDR1 WSHSY, CDR2 SAAADI. The CDR3 runs 13 residues.

Sequenced material: peripheral blood. This sequence joins TRBV10-2 and TRBJ2-1; TRBD2 agrees at 10 bases. This TCR was recovered from a man older than 75 with active or convalescent COVID-19. The CDR3 DNA reads TGCGCCAGCAGGGGACTAGCGAACAATGAGCAGTTCTTC. It translates to CASRGLANNEQFF.